The clone carrying this T cell receptor beta chain was detected a few times. Its antigen is not known. J was trimmed by 6 bases and V by 8 bases; bases with no gene match: 7. The CDR3 has 13 residues. Germline values: CDR1 SNHLY, CDR2 FYNNEI. MiXCR, run by TCRdb on the 5' RACE reads, gives a single entry per CDR3 protein. The data hold about 130,000 distinct CDR3 sequences, with over 15% observed a single time. The entry originates in a study of T-cell memory formation after mild COVID-19. Study overall: The study found TCR clusters largely donor specific. Study-wide findings and caveats: Cross-reactive memory apparently joined, as some responding clones appeared in pre-infection memory.

Sequenced material: PBMCs or a T cell subset sorted from them (not recorded which). V gene TRBV2 combines with J gene TRBJ2-1; 7 bases match TRBD2. The TCR was taken from a man between 18 and 29 years old who had mild COVID-19 (a few samples of this study predate the infection). Cell type and time point are not known. The CDR3 nucleotides are TGTGCCAGCTTCAGCGGGGCAGGCAATGAGCAGTTCTTC. Amino acid sequence: CASFSGAGNEQFF.